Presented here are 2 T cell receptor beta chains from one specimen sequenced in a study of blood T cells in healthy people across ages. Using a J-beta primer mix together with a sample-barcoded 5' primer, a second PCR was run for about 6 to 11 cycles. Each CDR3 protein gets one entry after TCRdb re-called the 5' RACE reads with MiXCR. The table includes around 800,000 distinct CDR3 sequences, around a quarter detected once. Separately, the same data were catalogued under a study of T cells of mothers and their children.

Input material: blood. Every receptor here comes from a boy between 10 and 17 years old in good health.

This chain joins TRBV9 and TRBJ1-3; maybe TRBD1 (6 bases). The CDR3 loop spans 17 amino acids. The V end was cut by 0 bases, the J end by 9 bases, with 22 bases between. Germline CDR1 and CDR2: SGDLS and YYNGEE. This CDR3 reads CASSVDSPRAGESTIYF. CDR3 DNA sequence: TGTGCCAGCAGCGTAGATTCCCCCAGGGCAGGGGAGAGCACCATATATTTT.

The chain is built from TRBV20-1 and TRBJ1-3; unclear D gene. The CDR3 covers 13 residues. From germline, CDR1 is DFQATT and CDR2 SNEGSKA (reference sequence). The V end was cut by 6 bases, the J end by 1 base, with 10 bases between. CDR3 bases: TGCAGTGCCATGGGAGGTTCTGGAAACACCATATATTTT. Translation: CSAMGGSGNTIYF.